Here is one T cell receptor beta chain with its context. The antigen is not known. These data come from a study of cytomegalovirus exposure and HLA in healthy donors. Study details: It was reported in a later analysis that the same platform had been used for the approximately 120 validation repertoires as for the 550 to 750 first-cohort repertoires. Study-level points and caveats: TCR beta chains numbering some 160 were designated cytomegalovirus-associated. Cytomegalovirus status was reportedly diagnosed by the classifier with high sensitivity and specificity. Whilst most TCR sequences proved rare, a subset of public TCRs occurred across many donors.

The assay was immunoSEQ multiplex PCR, and TCRdb's table has in-frame clones only and misses some. The table has roughly 56,000 clones, approximately 89% seen once; the top ten hold 15%. The V end was cut by 3 bases, the J end by 2 bases, with 11 bases between. The CDR3 is 14 amino acids. The sequenced sample was PBMCs. The TCR comes from a woman under 30 in good health and CMV-seronegative. The chain links TRBV23-1 to TRBJ2-7; TRBD1 might be the D (5 bases). TRBV23-1 is sorted into the ORF group, with uncertain function. The CDR3 here is CASSHGRGTYEQYF. CDR3 DNA sequence: TGCGCCAGCAGTCATGGAAGGGGTACCTACGAGCAGTACTTC.